This T cell receptor beta chain was retrieved from a study of T cells in Graves' hyperthyroidism and ophthalmopathy (dated by TCRdb to between 2018 and 2021). A note on the overall study: Peripheral blood was sampled at the time of initial diagnosis, prior to any treatment. Following sampling, methimazole starting at 30 mg daily was given to hyperthyroidism patients, and high-dose intravenous methylprednisolone was given to ophthalmopathy patients. Whether ophthalmopathy could be predicted prospectively was tested in an independent validation cohort made up of under 20 hyperthyroidism patients plus 17 patients who later progressed to ophthalmopathy. For training and testing, the 80 to 100 patients in the discovery cohort were randomly divided in a 7:3 ratio. A discovery cohort of about 100 patients, 43 with Graves' ophthalmopathy and under 60 with stable Graves' hyperthyroidism, was used to find distinguishing TCR V-J signatures. In addition, the study compared T-cell repertoires in thyroid tissue and in blood from about 6 Graves' hyperthyroidism patients. According to the paper, TCR Vbeta CDR3 sequencing was carried out on roughly 130 peripheral blood samples, which came from 40 to 45 ophthalmopathy, around 75 hyperthyroidism and roughly 17 progressor patients. The paper as a whole reports these results and caveats: In validation, the model predicted progression to ophthalmopathy a median of 6.5 months before onset, with about 70% sensitivity and 72.22% specificity. Most expanded thyroid clonotypes (frequency above 0.001) were also detected in blood, a finding suggesting that blood repertoires may reflect thyroid immune responses. A model built on a 13 V-J signature distinguished ophthalmopathy from stable hyperthyroidism, reaching 87.88% sensitivity and about 81% specificity in cross-validation and 80%/75% in testing. Sample size was not statistically predetermined, and investigators were not blinded to group allocation.

Ophthalmopathy patients had moderately to severely active disease, Clinical Activity Score of at least 3, NOSPECS grade of at least 4, and duration under 3 months. Patients with uncontrolled infections, other autoimmune diseases, pregnancy or lactation were excluded. Diagnoses relied on clinical symptoms, serum thyroxine and TRAb, thyroid ultrasound and orbital computed tomography. PBMCs were isolated from 10 ml of fresh peripheral blood by Ficoll-Paque density gradient centrifugation. Trizol reagent was used to extract total RNA, and RNA quality was then checked on an Agilent 2100 Bioanalyzer. The TCR beta CDR3 regions were amplified from RNA transcripts. A first-round RT-PCR of the TCR CDR3 used the HTBI primer set with the Qiagen OneStep RT-PCR kit. A second multiplex PCR round built the libraries, followed by size selection and purification. Libraries were sequenced paired-end with 100 bp reads on an Illumina HiSeq2000. Under the source paper's analysis protocol: Raw data were processed with SOAPnuke, discarding reads with adapters, uncalled bases, mean Phred below 15, or no exact constant-primer or identifier match. COPE v1.2.5 was used to merge high-quality paired reads, and clonotypes were defined as unique nucleotide sequences. MiTCR v1.1 was used to align the clonotypes against IMGT TRBV, TRBD and TRBJ reference segments. Only V-J combinations with frequency above 0.0001, covering 98% to 99.2% of repertoires, were analysed. A TCS score was defined as the ratio of F50 (clonal expansion) to E x V (chaos), with BLOSUM62-based TCRdist applied between CDR3 peptides within each V-J. Welch's t-statistics and random forest reduced fewer than 600 V-J features to around 14, which were used in a naive Bayes classifier (R e1071). TCRdb cleaned the public reads at Q25 with fastp, built clones with MiXCR and kept in-frame beta chains. Under each unique CDR3 protein, matching rows form one entry showing the most common genes and DNA. The authors' filters were not applied to this entry. The table for this sample lists roughly 250,000 distinct CDR3 sequences; roughly 15% of them were counted only once. The biggest ten clones account for around 30% of the sample.

A distance of 11 bases separates the germline ends of V and J, which lose 4 bases and 1 base respectively. The germline V gene gives CDR1 as SNHLY and CDR2 as FYNNEI. Including cysteine and phenylalanine, the CDR3 has 14 amino acids. The sequence is cut down to CDR3 DNA, 42 bases in frame from base 1. This clonotype was detected many times. Its antigen is currently not known. No clone much larger than this one lies a single base away; base qualities are absent. The sample was blood. The chain uses TRBV2 and TRBJ2-7, and the D gene may be TRBD1, 6 bases matching. The clonotype comes from a woman younger than 35 with Graves' ophthalmopathy. In nucleotide form, the sequence is TGTGCCAGCAGTGCACAACAGGGTTCCTACGAGCAGTACTTC. Its protein is CASSAQQGSYEQYF.